This TCR beta chain was sequenced for a study of identical twins. Study results and limitations: While abundant cord blood beta clonotypes carried fewer insertions, memory repertoires showed no such pattern.

One entry per CDR3 protein, called by TCRdb with MiXCR from the 5' RACE reads. The sample has about 690,000 distinct CDR3 sequences, 21% seen once; the top ten hold over 4%. Points on this clonotype: Its antigen remains unknown.

CDR3 length: 15 residues. In germline, CDR1 is SGHRS, CDR2 YFSETQ. Unmatched junction bases numbered 10, after V lost 2 bases and J lost 5 bases. These same data were also listed under a study on T cells expressing NK-cell markers. This second report adds: HCMV seropositivity characterized seven of the eight sequenced donors, and seronegativity one. Among the experiments, several used an anti-gamma-delta TCR antibody to restrict sorting to alpha-beta TCR T cells.

Sequenced sample: PBMCs. V gene TRBV5-1 combines with J gene TRBJ2-7, with 7 bases that match TRBD2. This sequence was found in a young woman in good health. DNA for the CDR3: TGCGCCAGCAGCTTTTTCATCGGGGGAGGGGACGAGCAGTACTTC. Encoded protein: CASSFFIGGGDEQYF.